This T cell receptor beta chain derives from a study of blood T cell repertoires in COVID-19. Study overall: Acute-phase and convalescent COVID-19 samples originated in the United States, Italy and Spain. T cells, B-cell-depleted T cells, or PBMCs provided the cDNA or gDNA that served as material.

This clone appeared a single time. Authors' data handling: Amplification of reference gene primers was used by the study to estimate nucleated cell counts. Data came from immunoSEQ multiplex PCR; TCRdb stores just in-frame clones and leaves some out. The DNA was the basis for D and trimming; V, J and clone size are from that table. This sample has about 150,000 clones; about four fifths occur once, and the top ten carry 25% to 30%. The CDR3 has 16 residues. V lost 2 bases, J lost 3 bases, and 10 bases stayed unmatched. Germline-derived CDR1 and CDR2 are MRHNA and SNTAGT. The chain is built from TRBV6-4 and TRBJ2-7; 7 bases are shared with TRBD2. The specimen was peripheral blood. The sequence was collected from a woman aged 55 to 70 with acute or convalescent COVID-19. The DNA of the CDR3 is TGTGCCAGCAGTGACCGGACGGTTAAGCGGGACTACGAGCAGTACTTC. This gives the protein CASSDRTVKRDYEQYF.